This paragraph reports one T cell receptor (beta chain). Its antigen is unknown. Donors were ostensibly healthy at sampling, although undocumented immune exposures were probable. These data are taken from a study of cytomegalovirus exposure and HLA in healthy donors. 13 Jbeta primers and 60 Vbeta primers were used for the PCR. Clones were read by immunoSEQ multiplex PCR, and TCRdb kept only the in-frame ones, dropping some. The table lists 120,000 or so clones, approximately 17% of them singletons. Findings of the study overall: Cytomegalovirus-associated status was assigned to some 180 TCR beta chains.

The clonotype was recovered from a female donor in good health and CMV-seropositive. The sequenced sample consisted of PBMCs.

CDR3 nucleotide sequence: TGTGCCAGCAGCTGGGGGAGGGGCGAGACCCAGTACTTC. It yields the protein CASSWGRGETQYF. The V call is TRBV5-4, the J call TRBJ2-5, with 7 nucleotides matching TRBD2. The CDR3 extends over 13 amino acids. V was pared by 3 bases and J by 5 bases, with 4 bases of the junction left unmatched. From germline, CDR1 is SGHNT and CDR2 YYREEE (reference sequence).